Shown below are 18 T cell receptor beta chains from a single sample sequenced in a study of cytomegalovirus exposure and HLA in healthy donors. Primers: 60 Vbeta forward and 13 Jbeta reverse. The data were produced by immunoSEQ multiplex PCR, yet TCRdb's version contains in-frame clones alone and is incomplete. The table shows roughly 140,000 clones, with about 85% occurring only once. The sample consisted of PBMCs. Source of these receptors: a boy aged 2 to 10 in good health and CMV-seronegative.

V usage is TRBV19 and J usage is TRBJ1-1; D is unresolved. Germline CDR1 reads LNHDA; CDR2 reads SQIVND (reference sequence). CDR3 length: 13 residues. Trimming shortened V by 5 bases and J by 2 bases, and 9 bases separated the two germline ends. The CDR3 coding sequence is TGTGCCAGTAGTGTGGCTCGAAACACTGAAGCTTTCTTT. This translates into CASSVARNTEAFF.

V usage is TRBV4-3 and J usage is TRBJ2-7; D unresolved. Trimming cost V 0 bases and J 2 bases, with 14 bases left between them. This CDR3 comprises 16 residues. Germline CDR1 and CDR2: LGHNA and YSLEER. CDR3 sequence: CASSQDLAALTYEQYF. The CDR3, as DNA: TGCGCCAGCAGCCAAGATCTCGCGGCCTTGACCTACGAGCAGTACTTC.

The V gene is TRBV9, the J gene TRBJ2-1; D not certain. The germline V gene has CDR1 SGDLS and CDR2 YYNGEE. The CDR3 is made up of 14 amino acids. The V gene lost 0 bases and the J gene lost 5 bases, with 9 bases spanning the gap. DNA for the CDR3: TGTGCCAGCAGCGTAGCCCCACGGGACAATGAGCAGTTCTTC. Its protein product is CASSVAPRDNEQFF.

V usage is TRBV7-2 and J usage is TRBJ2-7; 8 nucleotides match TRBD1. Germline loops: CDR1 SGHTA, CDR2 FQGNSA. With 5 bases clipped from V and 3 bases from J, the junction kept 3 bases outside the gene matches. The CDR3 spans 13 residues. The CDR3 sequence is CASSGTGGYEQYF. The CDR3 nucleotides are TGTGCCAGCAGCGGAACAGGGGGCTACGAGCAGTACTTC. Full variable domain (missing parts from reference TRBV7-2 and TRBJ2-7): GAGVSQSPSNKVTEKGKDVELRCDPISGHTALYWYRQSLGQGLEFLIYFQGNSAPDKSGLPSDRFSAERTGGSVSTLTIQRTQQEDSAVYLCASSGTGGYEQYFGPGTRLTVT.

The CDR3 DNA is TGTGCCAGCAGCCAAGACTACCATTCCGCTTACAATGAGCAGTTCTTC. It is translated as CASSQDYHSAYNEQFF. The rearrangement links TRBV4-2 to TRBJ2-1; no reliable D call. The V end was cut by 0 bases, the J end by 4 bases, with 13 bases between. This CDR3 region has 16 residues. Germline lookup yields CDR1 LGHNA and CDR2 YNFKEQ.

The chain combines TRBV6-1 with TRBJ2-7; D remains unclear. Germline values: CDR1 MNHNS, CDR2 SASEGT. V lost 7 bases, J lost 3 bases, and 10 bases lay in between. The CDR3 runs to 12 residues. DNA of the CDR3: TGTGCCAGCAACGGTGACAACTACGAGCAGTACTTC. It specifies CASNGDNYEQYF.

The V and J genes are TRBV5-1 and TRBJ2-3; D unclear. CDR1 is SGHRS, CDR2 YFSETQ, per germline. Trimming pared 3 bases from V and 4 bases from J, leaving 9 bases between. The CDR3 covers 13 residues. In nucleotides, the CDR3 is TGCGCCAGCAGCTCCCTTACAGCAGATACGCAGTATTTT. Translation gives CASSSLTADTQYF.

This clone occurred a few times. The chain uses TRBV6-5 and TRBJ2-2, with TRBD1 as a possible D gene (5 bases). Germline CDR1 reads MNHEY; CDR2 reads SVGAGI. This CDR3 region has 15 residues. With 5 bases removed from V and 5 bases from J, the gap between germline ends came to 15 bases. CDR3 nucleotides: TGTGCCAGCAGTCAAGAACAGGAACCTACCGGGGAGCTGTTTTTT. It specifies CASSQEQEPTGELFF.

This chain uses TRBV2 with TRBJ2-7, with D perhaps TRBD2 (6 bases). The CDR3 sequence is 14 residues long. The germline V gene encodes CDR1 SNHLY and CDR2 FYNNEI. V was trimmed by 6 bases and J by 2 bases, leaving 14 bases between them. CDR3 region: CASRGRTDPYEQYF. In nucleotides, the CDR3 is TGTGCCAGCAGGGGGAGGACGGATCCCTACGAGCAGTACTTC.

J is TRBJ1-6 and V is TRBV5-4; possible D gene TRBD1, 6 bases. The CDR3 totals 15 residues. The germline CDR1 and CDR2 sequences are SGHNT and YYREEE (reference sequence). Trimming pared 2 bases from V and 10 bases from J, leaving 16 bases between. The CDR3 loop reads CASSFIGRGESPLHF. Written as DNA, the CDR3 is TGTGCCAGCAGCTTCATCGGCAGGGGAGAATCACCCCTCCACTTT.

In DNA form, the CDR3 reads TGTGCCTGGAGTCCCCTCGTTCGGGACAGGGGATACGAGCAGTACTTC. This encodes CAWSPLVRDRGYEQYF. This chain joins TRBV30 and TRBJ2-7; 10 bases align to TRBD1. Germline V CDR1 and CDR2: GTSNPN, SVGIG (reference sequence). V shed 2 bases and J 4 bases; nucleotides not matched to a gene: 11. The CDR3 is made up of 16 amino acids.

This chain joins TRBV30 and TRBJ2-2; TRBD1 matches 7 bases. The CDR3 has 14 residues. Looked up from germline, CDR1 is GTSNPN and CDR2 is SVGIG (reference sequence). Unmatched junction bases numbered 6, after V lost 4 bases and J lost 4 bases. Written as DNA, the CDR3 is TGTGCCTGGACCCTAGAGGGGGCCACCGGGGAGCTGTTTTTT. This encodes CAWTLEGATGELFF.

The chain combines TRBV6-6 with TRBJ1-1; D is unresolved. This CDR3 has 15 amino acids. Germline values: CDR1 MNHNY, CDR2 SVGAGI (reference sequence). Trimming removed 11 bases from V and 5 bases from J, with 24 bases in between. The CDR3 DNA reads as TGTGCCTGCGAGGGTTATACCTCGAGGGAGACTGAAGCTTTCTTT. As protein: CACEGYTSRETEAFF.

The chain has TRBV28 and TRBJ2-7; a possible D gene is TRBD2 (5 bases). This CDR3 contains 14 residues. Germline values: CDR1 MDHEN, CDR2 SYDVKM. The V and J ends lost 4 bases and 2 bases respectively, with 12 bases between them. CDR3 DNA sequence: TGTGCCAGCAGTTCAACTAGTTCGCCCTACGAGCAGTACTTC. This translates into CASSSTSSPYEQYF. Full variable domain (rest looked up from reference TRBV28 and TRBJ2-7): DVKVTQSSRYLVKRTGEKVFLECVQDMDHENMFWYRQDPGLGLRLIYFSYDVKMKEKGDIPEGYSVSREKKERFSLILESASTNQTSMYLCASSSTSSPYEQYFGPGTRLTVT.

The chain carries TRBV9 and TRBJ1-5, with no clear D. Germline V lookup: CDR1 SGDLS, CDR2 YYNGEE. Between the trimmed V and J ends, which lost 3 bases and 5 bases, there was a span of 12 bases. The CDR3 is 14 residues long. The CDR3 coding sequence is TGTGCCAGCAGCGCCGGGTCGTCATATCAGCCCCAGCATTTT. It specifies CASSAGSSYQPQHF. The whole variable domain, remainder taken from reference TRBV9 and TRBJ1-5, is DSGVTQTPKHLITATGQRVTLRCSPRSGDLSVYWYQQSLDQGLQFLIQYYNGEERAKGNILERFSAQQFPDLHSELNLSSLELGDSALYFCASSAGSSYQPQHFGDGTRLSIL.

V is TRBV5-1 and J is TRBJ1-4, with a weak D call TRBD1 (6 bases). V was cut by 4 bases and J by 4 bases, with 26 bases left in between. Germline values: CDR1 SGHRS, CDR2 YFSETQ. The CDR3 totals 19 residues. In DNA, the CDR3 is TGCGCCAGCAGCCCGGCTTTTGGGGGCCGGCGGGGGCGTAATGAAAAACTGTTTTTT. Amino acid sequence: CASSPAFGGRRGRNEKLFF.

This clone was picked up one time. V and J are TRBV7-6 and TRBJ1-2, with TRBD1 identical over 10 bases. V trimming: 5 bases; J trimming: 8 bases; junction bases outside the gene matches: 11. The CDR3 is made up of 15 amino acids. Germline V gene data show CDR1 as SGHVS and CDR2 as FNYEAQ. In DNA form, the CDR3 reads TGTGCCAGCAGCGGCTCCGGGACAGGGGTTGGGGGCTACACCTTC. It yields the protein CASSGSGTGVGGYTF.

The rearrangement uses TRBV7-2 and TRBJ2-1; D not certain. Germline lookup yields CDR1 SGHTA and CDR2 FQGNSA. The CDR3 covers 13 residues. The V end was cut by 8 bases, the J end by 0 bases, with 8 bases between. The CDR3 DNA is TGTGCCAGCCGAACCAGCTCCTACAATGAGCAGTTCTTC. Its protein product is CASRTSSYNEQFF. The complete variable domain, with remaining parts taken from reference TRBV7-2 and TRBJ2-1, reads GAGVSQSPSNKVTEKGKDVELRCDPISGHTALYWYRQSLGQGLEFLIYFQGNSAPDKSGLPSDRFSAERTGGSVSTLTIQRTQQEDSAVYLCASRTSSYNEQFFGPGTRLTVL.